Listed here are 17 T cell receptor beta chains from one sample, sequenced in a study of blood T cell repertoires in COVID-19. The protocol was immunoSEQ multiplex PCR, while the TCRdb copy is restricted to in-frame clones and leaves out a portion. The sample has 130,000 to 150,000 clones; about 85% are singletons. Sequenced sample: peripheral blood. Receptors originate from a human donor with acute or convalescent COVID-19. The donor label of this sample is uncertain.

V and J are TRBV18 and TRBJ1-3; 8 bases agree with TRBD1. CDR3 length: 16 amino acids. J gave up 2 bases and V 4 bases, and 7 bases lay outside the gene matches. From germline, CDR1 is KGHSH and CDR2 LQKENI. Here the CDR3 reads CASSQGQGFTGNTIYF. CDR3 sequence (DNA): TGTGCCAGCTCACAAGGACAGGGTTTTACTGGAAACACCATATATTTT.

The rearrangement joins TRBV5-1 to TRBJ1-1, with D possibly matching TRBD1 (6 bases). Deletions cut 0 bases from V and 5 bases from J, with 14 bases between. Per the germline V gene, CDR1 is SGHRS and CDR2 is YFSETQ. This CDR3 is 15 amino acids long. The DNA for the CDR3 is TGCGCCAGCAGCTTGGATGGGGGCTTTGGGACTGAAGCTTTCTTT. It translates to CASSLDGGFGTEAFF.

V is TRBV6-5 and J is TRBJ1-5; weak D call: TRBD1 (6 bases). CDR1 MNHEY and CDR2 SVGAGI come from the germline V gene. Deletions cut 4 bases from V and 2 bases from J, with 12 bases between. CDR3 length: 15 residues. This CDR3 reads CASSLDSRGNQPQHF. In nucleotides, the CDR3 is TGTGCCAGCAGTTTGGACAGTCGGGGCAATCAGCCCCAGCATTTT.

This clone was recorded a few times. The CDR3 DNA sequence: TGTGCCAGCCCCTATCCGGTGGCTGAAGCTTTCTTT. It yields the protein CASPYPVAEAFF. This chain uses TRBV28 with TRBJ1-1, with D unresolved. Trimming pared 8 bases from V and 6 bases from J, leaving 13 bases between. Looked up from germline, CDR1 is MDHEN and CDR2 is SYDVKM. CDR3 length: 12 amino acids. Looking up the rest from reference TRBV28 and TRBJ1-1 gives the full variable domain: DVKVTQSSRYLVKRTGEKVFLECVQDMDHENMFWYRQDPGLGLRLIYFSYDVKMKEKGDIPEGYSVSREKKERFSLILESASTNQTSMYLCASPYPVAEAFFGQGTRLTVV.

The genes are TRBV10-3 and TRBJ1-2; tentatively, D is TRBD1 (5 bases). Trimming cost V 3 bases and J 8 bases, with 19 bases left between them. This CDR3 is 15 amino acids long. Germline V gene sequence: CDR1 ENHRY, CDR2 SYGVKD. CDR3 sequence: CAISDAAGREGGYTF. In nucleotides, the CDR3 is TGTGCCATCAGTGACGCGGCTGGCAGGGAGGGGGGCTACACCTTC.

The V gene is TRBV5-4, the J gene TRBJ2-3; 11 bases are shared with TRBD2. V lost 4 bases and J lost 2; bases outside the gene matches: 9. The CDR3 runs 17 residues. From germline, CDR1 is SGHNT and CDR2 YYREEE (reference sequence). The CDR3 nucleotides are TGTGCCAGCAGCGGGCCGTCTAGCGGGAGGTACACAGATACGCAGTATTTT. Translating gives CASSGPSSGRYTDTQYF.

The V call is TRBV6-5, the J call TRBJ2-7; D not resolved. Germline lookup yields CDR1 MNHEY and CDR2 SVGAGI. Trimming pared 8 bases from V and 2 bases from J, leaving 10 bases between. The CDR3 covers 12 residues. In DNA form, the CDR3 reads TGTGCCAGCGGCGACGGAGCCTACGAGCAGTACTTC. Translation gives CASGDGAYEQYF.

The V call is TRBV7-9, the J call TRBJ1-1; D gene uncertain. This CDR3 is 15 amino acids long. Germline V lookup: CDR1 SEHNR, CDR2 FQNEAQ (reference sequence). V lost 2 bases and J 2 bases, leaving 12 bases between the germline ends. The CDR3 spells CASSLQSSVNTEAFF. The CDR3 DNA sequence: TGTGCCAGCAGCTTACAATCATCGGTAAACACTGAAGCTTTCTTT.

J is TRBJ1-5 and V is TRBV12-3 or TRBV12-4; 7 positions match TRBD1. This CDR3 contains 12 residues. The junction had 7 bases not matched to a gene; V was cut back by 6 bases and J by 11 bases. The CDR3 is CASSSRDSSQHF. As DNA, the CDR3 is TGTGCCAGCAGCAGCCGGGACAGCTCCCAGCATTTT.

This chain links TRBV7-2 with TRBJ1-2, with 7 bases that match TRBD1. The CDR3 has 13 residues. Germline-derived CDR1 and CDR2 are SGHTA and FQGNSA. The trim removed 7 bases at V and 4 bases at J, leaving 6 bases unmatched. CDR3 DNA: TGTGCCAGCACCAAAGGGACAGTCTATGGCTACACCTTC. Translating gives CASTKGTVYGYTF.

The chain uses TRBV4-1 and TRBJ2-3; 8 nucleotides align to TRBD2. Germline trimming cut 4 bases from V and 4 bases from J; bases unmatched to any gene: 10. Germline assignment: CDR1 MGHRA and CDR2 YSYEKL. CDR3 length: 16 residues. The CDR3 protein is CASSLTGNGGADTQYF. For the CDR3, the DNA is TGCGCCAGCAGCCTAACTGGAAACGGGGGGGCAGATACGCAGTATTTT.

This rearrangement joins TRBV5-1 to TRBJ2-3; 13 positions match TRBD2. Germline V gives CDR1 SGHRS, CDR2 YFSETQ. The CDR3 has 15 amino acids. V shed 4 bases and J 9 bases; nucleotides not matched to a gene: 8. CDR3 sequence reads: CASSPGTSGAQTQYF. CDR3 bases: TGCGCCAGCAGCCCGGGGACTAGCGGGGCCCAGACGCAGTATTTT.

V and J are TRBV7-3 and TRBJ1-1, with unresolved D. CDR3 size: 13 residues. The V gene's germline CDR1 is SGHTA and CDR2 FQGTGA. The ends were cut back, 2 bases at V and 0 bases at J, with 4 bases in the middle. The CDR3 DNA reads TGTGCCAGCAGCTTATATATGAACACTGAAGCTTTCTTT. This sequence encodes CASSLYMNTEAFF.

This CDR3 is CARGLAEGEQYV. In DNA, the CDR3 is TGTGCCCGCGGGCTAGCGGAAGGCGAGCAGTACGTC. The V call is TRBV27, the J call TRBJ2-7, with 7 positions matching TRBD2. V gave up 11 bases and J gave up 6 bases; unmatched junction bases: 10. The CDR3 covers 12 residues. CDR1 MNHEY and CDR2 SMNVEV come from the germline V gene (reference sequence).

The chain is built from TRBV9 and TRBJ2-1, with TRBD2 as a possible D gene (5 bases). CDR1 and CDR2 (germline): SGDLS, YYNGEE. Trimming left V 4 bases short and J 9 bases short, with 17 bases between. The CDR3 runs 14 residues. CDR3 sequence reads: CASSQTTSRSEQFF. CDR3 coding DNA: TGTGCCAGCAGCCAAACAACTAGTAGGTCTGAGCAGTTCTTC.

Only one count was recorded for this clone. The chain has TRBV25-1 and TRBJ2-5; D might be TRBD1 (5 bases). With 7 bases removed from V and 1 base from J, the gap between germline ends came to 7 bases. The CDR3 is 12 residues long. In germline, CDR1 is MGHDK, CDR2 SYGVNS. In DNA, the CDR3 is TGTGCCAGCAAGGGGTTCCAAGAGACCCAGTACTTC. Its protein product is CASKGFQETQYF.

The V gene is TRBV6-4, the J gene TRBJ1-2, with D hard to call. Per the germline V gene, CDR1 is MRHNA and CDR2 is SNTAGT. The V and J ends lost 3 bases and 7 bases respectively, with 15 bases between them. The CDR3 length is 14 residues. The CDR3 sequence: CASSEGPFAGGYTF. For the CDR3, the DNA is TGTGCCAGCAGTGAGGGCCCTTTTGCAGGTGGCTACACCTTC.